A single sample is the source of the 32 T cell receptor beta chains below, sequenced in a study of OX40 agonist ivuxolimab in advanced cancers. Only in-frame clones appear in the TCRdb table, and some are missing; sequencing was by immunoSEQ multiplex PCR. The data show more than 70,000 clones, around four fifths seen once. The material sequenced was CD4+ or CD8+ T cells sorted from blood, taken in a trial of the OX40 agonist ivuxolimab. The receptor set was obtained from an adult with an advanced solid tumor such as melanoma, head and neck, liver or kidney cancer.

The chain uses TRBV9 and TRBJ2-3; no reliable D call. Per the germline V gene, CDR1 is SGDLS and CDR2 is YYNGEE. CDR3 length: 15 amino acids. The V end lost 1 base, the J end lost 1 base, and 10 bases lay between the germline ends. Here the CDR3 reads CASSVMSVRTDTQYF. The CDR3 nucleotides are TGTGCCAGCAGCGTAATGAGCGTTCGCACAGATACGCAGTATTTT.

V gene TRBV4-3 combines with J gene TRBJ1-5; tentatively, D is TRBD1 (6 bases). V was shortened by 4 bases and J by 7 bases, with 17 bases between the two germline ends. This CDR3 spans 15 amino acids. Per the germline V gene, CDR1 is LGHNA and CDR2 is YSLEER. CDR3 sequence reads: CASSPLGGPRQPQHF. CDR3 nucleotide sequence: TGCGCCAGCAGCCCCTTAGGGGGGCCTAGGCAGCCCCAGCATTTT.

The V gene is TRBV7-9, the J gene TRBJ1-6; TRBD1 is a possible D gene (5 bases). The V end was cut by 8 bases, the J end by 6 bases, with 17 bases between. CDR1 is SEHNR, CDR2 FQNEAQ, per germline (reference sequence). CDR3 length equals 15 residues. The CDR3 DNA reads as TGTGCCAGCGGATTCCAGGGCTCGGGTAATTCACCCCTCCACTTT. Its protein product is CASGFQGSGNSPLHF.

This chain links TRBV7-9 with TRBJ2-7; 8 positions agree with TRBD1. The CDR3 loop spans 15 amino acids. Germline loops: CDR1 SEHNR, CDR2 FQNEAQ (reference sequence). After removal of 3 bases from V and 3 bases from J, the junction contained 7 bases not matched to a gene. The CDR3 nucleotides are TGTGCCAGCAGCTTTGGACAGGGTGGAGACTACGAGCAGTACTTC. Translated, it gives CASSFGQGGDYEQYF.

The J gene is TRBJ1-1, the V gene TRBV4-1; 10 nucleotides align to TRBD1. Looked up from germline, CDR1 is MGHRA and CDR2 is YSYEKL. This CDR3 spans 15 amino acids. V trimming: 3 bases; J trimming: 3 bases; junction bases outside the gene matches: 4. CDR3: CASSQRQGADTEAFF. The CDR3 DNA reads TGCGCCAGCAGCCAGAGACAGGGGGCCGACACTGAAGCTTTCTTT.

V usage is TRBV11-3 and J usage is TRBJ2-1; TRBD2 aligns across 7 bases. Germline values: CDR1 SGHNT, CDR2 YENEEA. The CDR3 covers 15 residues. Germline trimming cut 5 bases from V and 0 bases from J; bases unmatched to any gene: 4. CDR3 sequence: CASSPSGYSYNEQFF. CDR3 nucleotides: TGTGCCAGCAGCCCTAGCGGCTACTCCTACAATGAGCAGTTCTTC.

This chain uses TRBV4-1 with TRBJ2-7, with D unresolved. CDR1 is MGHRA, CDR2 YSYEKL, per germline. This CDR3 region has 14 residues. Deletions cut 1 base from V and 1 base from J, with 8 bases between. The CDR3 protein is CASSQVEISYEQYF. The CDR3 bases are TGCGCCAGCAGCCAAGTTGAGATTTCCTACGAGCAGTACTTC.

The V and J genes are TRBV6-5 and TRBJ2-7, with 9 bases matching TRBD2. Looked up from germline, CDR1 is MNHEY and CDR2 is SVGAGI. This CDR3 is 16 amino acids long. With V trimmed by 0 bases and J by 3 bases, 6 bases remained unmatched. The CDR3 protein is CASSYSAGGGFYEQYF. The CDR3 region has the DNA TGTGCCAGCAGTTACTCGGCGGGGGGGGGATTCTACGAGCAGTACTTC.

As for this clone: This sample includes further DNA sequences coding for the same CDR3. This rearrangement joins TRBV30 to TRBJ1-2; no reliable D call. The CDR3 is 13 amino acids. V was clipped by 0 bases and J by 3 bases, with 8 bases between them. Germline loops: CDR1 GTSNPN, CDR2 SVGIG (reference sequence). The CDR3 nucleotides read TGTGCCTGGAGTGTCGGCGGGGACTATGGCTACACCTTC. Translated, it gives CAWSVGGDYGYTF. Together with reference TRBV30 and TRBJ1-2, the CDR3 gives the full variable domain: SQTIHQWPATLVQPVGSPLSLECTVEGTSNPNLYWYRQAAGRGLQLLFYSVGIGQISSEVPQNLSASRPQDRQFILSSKKLLLSDSGFYLCAWSVGGDYGYTFGSGTRLTVV.

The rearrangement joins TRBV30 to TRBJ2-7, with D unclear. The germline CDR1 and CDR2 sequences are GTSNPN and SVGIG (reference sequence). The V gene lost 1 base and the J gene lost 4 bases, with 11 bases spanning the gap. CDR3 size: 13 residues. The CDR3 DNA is TGTGCCTGGAGTGGGACCCCGCATTACGAGCAGTACTTC. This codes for CAWSGTPHYEQYF.

This CDR3 is CASSVTGTEETQYF. The DNA of the CDR3 is TGTGCCAGCAGCGTGACCGGGACCGAAGAGACCCAGTACTTC. The V gene is TRBV5-4, the J gene TRBJ2-5, with D possibly being TRBD1 or TRBD2 (5 bases each). CDR3 length equals 14 residues. Looked up from germline, CDR1 is SGHNT and CDR2 is YYREEE (reference sequence). Trimming took 4 bases from V and 3 from J, leaving 13 bases between them.

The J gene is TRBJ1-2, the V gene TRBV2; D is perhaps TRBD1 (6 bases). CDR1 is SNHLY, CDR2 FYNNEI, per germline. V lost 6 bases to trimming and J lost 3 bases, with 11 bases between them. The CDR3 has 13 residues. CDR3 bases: TGTGCCAGCAGGTCACAGGGTCACTATGGCTACACCTTC. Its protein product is CASRSQGHYGYTF.

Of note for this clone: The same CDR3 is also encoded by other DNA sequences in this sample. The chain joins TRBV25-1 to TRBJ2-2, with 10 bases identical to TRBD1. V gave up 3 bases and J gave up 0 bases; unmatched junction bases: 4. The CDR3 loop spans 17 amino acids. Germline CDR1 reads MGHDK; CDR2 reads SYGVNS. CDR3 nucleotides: TGTGCCAGCAGTGAGCTAGGGACAGGGGCGAACACCGGGGAGCTGTTTTTT. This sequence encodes CASSELGTGANTGELFF.

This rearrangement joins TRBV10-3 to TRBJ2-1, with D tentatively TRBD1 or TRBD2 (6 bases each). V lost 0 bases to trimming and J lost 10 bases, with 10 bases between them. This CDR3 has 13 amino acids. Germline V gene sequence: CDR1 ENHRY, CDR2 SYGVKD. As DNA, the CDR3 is TGTGCCATCAGTGAGTCGAGGAGGGGGGAGCAGTTCTTC. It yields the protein CAISESRRGEQFF.

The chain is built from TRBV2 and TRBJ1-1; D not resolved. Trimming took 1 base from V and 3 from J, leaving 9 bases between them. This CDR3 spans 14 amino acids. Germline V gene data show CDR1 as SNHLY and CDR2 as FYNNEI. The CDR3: CASSEGRTYTEAFF. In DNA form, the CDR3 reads TGTGCCAGCAGTGAAGGGCGAACCTACACTGAAGCTTTCTTT.

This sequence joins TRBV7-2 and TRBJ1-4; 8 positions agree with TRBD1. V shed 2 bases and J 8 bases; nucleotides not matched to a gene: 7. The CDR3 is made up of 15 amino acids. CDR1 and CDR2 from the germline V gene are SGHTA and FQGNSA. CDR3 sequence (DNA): TGTGCCAGCAGCTTAAGCCCACAGGGGGGCGAAAAACTGTTTTTT. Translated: CASSLSPQGGEKLFF. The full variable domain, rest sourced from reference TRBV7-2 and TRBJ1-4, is GAGVSQSPSNKVTEKGKDVELRCDPISGHTALYWYRQSLGQGLEFLIYFQGNSAPDKSGLPSDRFSAERTGGSVSTLTIQRTQQEDSAVYLCASSLSPQGGEKLFFGSGTQLSVL.

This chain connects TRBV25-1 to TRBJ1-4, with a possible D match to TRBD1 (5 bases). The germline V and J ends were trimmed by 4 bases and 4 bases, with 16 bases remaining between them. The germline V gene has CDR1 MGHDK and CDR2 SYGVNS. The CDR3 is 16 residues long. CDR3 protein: CASSAQTRQYNEKLFF. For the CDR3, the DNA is TGTGCCAGCAGTGCCCAAACCAGACAGTATAATGAAAAACTGTTTTTT. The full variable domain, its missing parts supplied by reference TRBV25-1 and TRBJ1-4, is EADIYQTPRYLVIGTGKKITLECSQTMGHDKMYWYQQDPGMELHLIHYSYGVNSTEKGDLSSESTVSRIRTEHFPLTLESARPSHTSQYLCASSAQTRQYNEKLFFGSGTQLSVL.

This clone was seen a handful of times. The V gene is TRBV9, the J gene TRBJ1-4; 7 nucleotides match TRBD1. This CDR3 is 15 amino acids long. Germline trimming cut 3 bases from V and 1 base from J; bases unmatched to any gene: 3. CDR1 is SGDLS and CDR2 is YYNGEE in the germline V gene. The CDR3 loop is CASSGQGLTNEKLFF. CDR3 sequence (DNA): TGTGCCAGCAGCGGACAGGGACTAACTAATGAAAAACTGTTTTTT.

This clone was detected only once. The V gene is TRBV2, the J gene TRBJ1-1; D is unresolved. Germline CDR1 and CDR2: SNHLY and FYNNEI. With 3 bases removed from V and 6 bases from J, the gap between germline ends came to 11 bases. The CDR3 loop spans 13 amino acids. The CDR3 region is CASSERREAEAFF. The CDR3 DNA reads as TGTGCCAGCAGTGAGCGAAGGGAGGCTGAAGCTTTCTTT.

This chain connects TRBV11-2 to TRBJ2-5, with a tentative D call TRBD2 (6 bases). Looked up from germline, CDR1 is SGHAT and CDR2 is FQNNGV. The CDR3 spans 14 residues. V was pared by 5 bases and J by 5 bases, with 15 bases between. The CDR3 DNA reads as TGTGCCAGCAGCATCATCCAGGGAGGCGAGACCCAGTACTTC. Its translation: CASSIIQGGETQYF.

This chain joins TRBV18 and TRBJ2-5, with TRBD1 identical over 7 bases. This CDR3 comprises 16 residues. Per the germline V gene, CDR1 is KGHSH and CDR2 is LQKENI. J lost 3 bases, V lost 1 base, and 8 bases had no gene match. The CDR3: CASSPLPGTEEETQYF. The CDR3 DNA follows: TGTGCCAGCTCACCACTCCCCGGGACAGAAGAAGAGACCCAGTACTTC.

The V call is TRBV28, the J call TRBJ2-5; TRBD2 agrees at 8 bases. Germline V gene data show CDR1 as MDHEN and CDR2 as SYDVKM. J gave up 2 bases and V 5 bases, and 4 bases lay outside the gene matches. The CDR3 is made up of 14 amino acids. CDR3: CASSIAGSQETQYF. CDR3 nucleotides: TGTGCCAGCAGTATAGCGGGGTCGCAAGAGACCCAGTACTTC.

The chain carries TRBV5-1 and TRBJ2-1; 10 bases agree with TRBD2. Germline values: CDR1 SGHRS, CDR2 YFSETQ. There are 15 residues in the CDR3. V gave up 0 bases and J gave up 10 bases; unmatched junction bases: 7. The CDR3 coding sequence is TGCGCCAGCAGCTTGGCGGCTAGCGGGAGTGGGGAGCAGTTCTTC. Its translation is CASSLAASGSGEQFF.

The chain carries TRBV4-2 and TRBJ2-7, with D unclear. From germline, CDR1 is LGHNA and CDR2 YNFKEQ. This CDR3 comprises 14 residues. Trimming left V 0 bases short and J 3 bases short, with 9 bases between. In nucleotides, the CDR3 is TGTGCCAGCAGCCAAGATATTGGGTACTACGAGCAGTACTTC. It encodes CASSQDIGYYEQYF.

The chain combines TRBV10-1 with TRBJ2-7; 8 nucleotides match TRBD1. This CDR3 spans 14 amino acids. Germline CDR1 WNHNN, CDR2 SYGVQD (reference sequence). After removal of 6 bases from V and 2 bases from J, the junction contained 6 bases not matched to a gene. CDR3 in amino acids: CASSDLDRAYEQYF. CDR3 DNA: TGCGCCAGCAGCGACTTGGACAGGGCCTACGAGCAGTACTTC.

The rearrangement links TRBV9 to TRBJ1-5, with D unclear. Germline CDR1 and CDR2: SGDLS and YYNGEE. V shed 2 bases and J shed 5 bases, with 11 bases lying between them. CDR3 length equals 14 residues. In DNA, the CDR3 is TGTGCCAGCAGCGTCGGATATCAGGATCAGCCCCAGCATTTT. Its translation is CASSVGYQDQPQHF.

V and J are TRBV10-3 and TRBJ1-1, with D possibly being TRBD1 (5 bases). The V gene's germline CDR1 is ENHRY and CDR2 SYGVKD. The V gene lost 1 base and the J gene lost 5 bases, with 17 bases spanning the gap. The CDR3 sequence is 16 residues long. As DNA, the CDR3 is TGTGCCATCAGTGAGTGGAGGTCCAGGGTCGGAACTGAAGCTTTCTTT. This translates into CAISEWRSRVGTEAFF.

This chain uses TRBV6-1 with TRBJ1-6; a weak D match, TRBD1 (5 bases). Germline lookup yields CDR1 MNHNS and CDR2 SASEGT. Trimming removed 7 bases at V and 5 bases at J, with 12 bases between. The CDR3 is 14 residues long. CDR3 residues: CASIMGRNNSPLHF. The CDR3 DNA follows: TGTGCCAGCATAATGGGACGGAATAATTCACCCCTCCACTTT.

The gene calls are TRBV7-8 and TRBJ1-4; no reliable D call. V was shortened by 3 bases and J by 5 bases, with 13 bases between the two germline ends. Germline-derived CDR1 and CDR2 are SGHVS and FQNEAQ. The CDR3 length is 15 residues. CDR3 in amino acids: CASSFHRDRNEKLFF. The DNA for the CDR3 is TGTGCCAGCAGCTTCCACCGGGATCGCAATGAAAAACTGTTTTTT.

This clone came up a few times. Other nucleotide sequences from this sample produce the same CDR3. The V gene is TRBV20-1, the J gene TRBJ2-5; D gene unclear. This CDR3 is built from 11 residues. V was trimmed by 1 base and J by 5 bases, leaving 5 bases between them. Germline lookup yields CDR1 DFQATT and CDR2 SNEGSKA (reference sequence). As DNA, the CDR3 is TGCAGTGCTAGAGTCGGTGAGACCCAGTACTTC. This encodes CSARVGETQYF.

This CDR3 is CASSLKVSTQGMNTEAFF. DNA for the CDR3: TGCGCCAGCAGCTTGAAGGTGTCTACCCAAGGTATGAACACTGAAGCTTTCTTT. V is TRBV5-1 and J is TRBJ1-1; D not certain. CDR3 length: 18 amino acids. Germline loops: CDR1 SGHRS, CDR2 YFSETQ. V lost 1 base to trimming and J lost 0 bases, with 19 bases between them.

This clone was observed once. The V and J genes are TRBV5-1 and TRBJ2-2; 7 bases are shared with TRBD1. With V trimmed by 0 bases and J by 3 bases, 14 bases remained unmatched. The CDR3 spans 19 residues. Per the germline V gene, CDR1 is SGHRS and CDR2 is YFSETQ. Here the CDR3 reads CASSLGYSSRQGHTGELFF. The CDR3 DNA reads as TGCGCCAGCAGCTTGGGATATTCCTCCAGACAGGGCCACACCGGGGAGCTGTTTTTT.